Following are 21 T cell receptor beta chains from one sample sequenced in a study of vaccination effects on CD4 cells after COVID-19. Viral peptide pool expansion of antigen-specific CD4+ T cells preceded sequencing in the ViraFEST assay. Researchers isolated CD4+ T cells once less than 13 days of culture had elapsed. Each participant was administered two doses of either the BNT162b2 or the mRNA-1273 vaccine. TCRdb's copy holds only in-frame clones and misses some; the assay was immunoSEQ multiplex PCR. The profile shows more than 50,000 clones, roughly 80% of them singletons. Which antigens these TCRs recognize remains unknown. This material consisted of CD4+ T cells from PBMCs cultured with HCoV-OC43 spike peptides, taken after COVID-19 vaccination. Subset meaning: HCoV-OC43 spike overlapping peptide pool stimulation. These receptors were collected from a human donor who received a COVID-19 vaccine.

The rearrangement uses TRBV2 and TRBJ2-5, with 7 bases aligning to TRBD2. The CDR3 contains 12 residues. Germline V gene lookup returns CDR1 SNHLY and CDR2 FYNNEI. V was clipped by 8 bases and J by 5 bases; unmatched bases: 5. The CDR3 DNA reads TGTGCCAGCCGGCAGGGAGGGGAGACCCAGTACTTC. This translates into CASRQGGETQYF.

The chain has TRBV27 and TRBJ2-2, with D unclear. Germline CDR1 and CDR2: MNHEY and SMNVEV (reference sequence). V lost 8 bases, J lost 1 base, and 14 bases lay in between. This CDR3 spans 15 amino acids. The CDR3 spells CASHPAGLNTGELFF. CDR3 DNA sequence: TGTGCCAGCCATCCGGCCGGGTTGAACACCGGGGAGCTGTTTTTT.

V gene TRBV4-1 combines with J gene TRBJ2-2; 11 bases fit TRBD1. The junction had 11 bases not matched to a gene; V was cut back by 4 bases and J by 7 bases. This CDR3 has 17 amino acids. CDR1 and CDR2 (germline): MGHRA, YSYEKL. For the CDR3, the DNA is TGCGCCAGCAGCCGTCGGCCGGGACAGGGGGAGGTCGGGGAGCTGTTTTTT. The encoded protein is CASSRRPGQGEVGELFF.

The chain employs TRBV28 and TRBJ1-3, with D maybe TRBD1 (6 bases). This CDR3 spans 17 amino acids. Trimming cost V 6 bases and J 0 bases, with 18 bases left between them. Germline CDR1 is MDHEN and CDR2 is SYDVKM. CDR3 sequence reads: CASRGSGTLSSGNTIYF. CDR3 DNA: TGTGCCAGCAGAGGTTCCGGGACACTGAGCTCTGGAAACACCATATATTTT.

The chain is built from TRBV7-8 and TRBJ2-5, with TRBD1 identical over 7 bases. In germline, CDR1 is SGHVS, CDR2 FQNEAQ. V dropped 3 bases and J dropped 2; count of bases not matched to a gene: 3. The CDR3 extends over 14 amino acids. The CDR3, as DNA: TGTGCCAGCAGCTTGGGGACAGTACAAGAGACCCAGTACTTC. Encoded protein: CASSLGTVQETQYF.

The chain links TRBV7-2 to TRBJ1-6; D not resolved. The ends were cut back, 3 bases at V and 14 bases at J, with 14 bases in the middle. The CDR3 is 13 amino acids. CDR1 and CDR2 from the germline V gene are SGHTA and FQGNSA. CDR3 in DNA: TGTGCCAGCAGCTTCGTCGGCGGGCCGGCCCTCCACTTT. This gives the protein CASSFVGGPALHF.

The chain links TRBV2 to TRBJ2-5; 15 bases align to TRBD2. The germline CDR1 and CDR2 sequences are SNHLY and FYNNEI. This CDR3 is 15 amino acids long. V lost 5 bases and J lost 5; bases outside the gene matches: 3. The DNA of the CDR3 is TGTGCCAGCAGTACCGGGACTAGCGGGGGGGAGACCCAGTACTTC. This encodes CASSTGTSGGETQYF.

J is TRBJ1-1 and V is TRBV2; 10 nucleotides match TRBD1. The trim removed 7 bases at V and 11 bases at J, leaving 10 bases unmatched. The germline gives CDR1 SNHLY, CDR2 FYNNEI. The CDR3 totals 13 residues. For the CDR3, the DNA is TGTGCCAGCACCAGGGACAGGGGCTTTGGGGCTTTCTTT. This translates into CASTRDRGFGAFF.

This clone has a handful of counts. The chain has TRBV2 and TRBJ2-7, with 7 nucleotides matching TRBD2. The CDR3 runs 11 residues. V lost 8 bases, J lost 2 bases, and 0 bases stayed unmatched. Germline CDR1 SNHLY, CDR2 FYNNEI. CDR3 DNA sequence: TGTGCCAGCGGACTAGCCTACGAGCAGTACGTC. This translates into CASGLAYEQYV.

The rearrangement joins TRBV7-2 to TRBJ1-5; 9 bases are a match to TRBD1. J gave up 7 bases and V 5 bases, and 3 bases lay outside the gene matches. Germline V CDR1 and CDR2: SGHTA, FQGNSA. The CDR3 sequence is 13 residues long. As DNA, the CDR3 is TGTGCCAGCAGCCCGGACAGGGGCCAGCCCCAGCATTTT. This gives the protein CASSPDRGQPQHF.

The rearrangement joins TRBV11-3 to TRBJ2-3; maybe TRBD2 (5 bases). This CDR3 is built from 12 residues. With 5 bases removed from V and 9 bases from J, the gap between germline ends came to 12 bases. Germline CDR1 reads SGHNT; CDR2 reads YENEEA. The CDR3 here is CASSPTGLTQYF. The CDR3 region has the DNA TGTGCCAGCAGCCCTACGGGGTTGACGCAGTATTTT.

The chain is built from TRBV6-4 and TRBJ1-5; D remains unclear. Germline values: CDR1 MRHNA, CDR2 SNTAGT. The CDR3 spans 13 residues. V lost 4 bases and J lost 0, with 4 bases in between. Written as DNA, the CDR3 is TGTGCCAGCAGTGCGAATAGCAATCAGCCCCAGCATTTT. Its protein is CASSANSNQPQHF.

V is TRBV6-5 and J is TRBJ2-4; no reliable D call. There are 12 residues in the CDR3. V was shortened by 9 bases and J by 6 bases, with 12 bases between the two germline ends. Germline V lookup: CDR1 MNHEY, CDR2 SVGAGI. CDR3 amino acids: CASWAPTNIQYF. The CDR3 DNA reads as TGTGCCAGTTGGGCCCCTACAAACATTCAGTACTTC.

The CDR3 loop reads CASVQGTSADTQYF. The CDR3 nucleotides are TGTGCCAGCGTCCAAGGGACTAGCGCAGATACGCAGTATTTT. The rearrangement uses TRBV2 and TRBJ2-3, with 10 positions matching TRBD2. Germline V CDR1 and CDR2: SNHLY, FYNNEI. Trimming at V came to 8 bases and at J to 4 bases, leaving 6 bases not matched to a gene. The CDR3 has 14 amino acids.

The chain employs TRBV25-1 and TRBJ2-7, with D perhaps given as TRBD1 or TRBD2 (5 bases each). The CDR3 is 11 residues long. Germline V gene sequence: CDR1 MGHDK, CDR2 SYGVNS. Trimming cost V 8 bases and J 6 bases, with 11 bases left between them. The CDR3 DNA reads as TGTGCCAGCGTGAGGGGTGCCGAGCAGTACGTC. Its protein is CASVRGAEQYV.

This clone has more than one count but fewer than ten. CDR3 nucleotides: TGTGCCTGGAGTGTACTGCGGGGGGGCCTCAGGGATGAGCAGTTCTTC. This translates into CAWSVLRGGLRDEQFF. The V call is TRBV30, the J call TRBJ2-1; 9 bases agree with TRBD2. The junction had 11 bases not matched to a gene; V was cut back by 0 bases and J by 8 bases. The CDR3 runs 16 residues. Germline CDR1 reads GTSNPN; CDR2 reads SVGIG (reference sequence).

CDR3 nucleotide sequence: TGTGCCAGTACCGTGGCCGGGACAGTGATCAATCAGCCCCAGCATTTT. The encoded protein is CASTVAGTVINQPQHF. The chain is built from TRBV19 and TRBJ1-5, with 7 bases lining up with TRBD1. This CDR3 spans 16 amino acids. The germline gives CDR1 LNHDA, CDR2 SQIVND (reference sequence). After removal of 7 bases from V and 3 bases from J, the junction contained 12 bases not matched to a gene.

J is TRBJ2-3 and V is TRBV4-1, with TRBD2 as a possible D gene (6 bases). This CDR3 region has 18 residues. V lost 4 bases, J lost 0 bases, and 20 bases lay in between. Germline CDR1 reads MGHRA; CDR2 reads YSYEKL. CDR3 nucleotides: TGCGCCAGCAGCCGCCGAATTTCCGGGGGAGTCAGCACAGATACGCAGTATTTT. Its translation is CASSRRISGGVSTDTQYF.

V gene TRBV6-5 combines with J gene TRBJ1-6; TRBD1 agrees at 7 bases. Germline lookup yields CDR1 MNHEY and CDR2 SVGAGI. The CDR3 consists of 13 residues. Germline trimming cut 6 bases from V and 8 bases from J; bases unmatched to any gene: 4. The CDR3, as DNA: TGTGCCAGCAGGTCGGGACAGCATTCACCCCTCCACTTT. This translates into CASRSGQHSPLHF.

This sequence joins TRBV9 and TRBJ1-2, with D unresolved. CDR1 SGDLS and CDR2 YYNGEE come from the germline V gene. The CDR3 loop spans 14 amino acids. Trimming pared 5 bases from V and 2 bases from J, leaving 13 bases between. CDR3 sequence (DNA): TGTGCCAGCAGGGCCACGGGAGGGAACTATGGCTACACCTTC. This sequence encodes CASRATGGNYGYTF.

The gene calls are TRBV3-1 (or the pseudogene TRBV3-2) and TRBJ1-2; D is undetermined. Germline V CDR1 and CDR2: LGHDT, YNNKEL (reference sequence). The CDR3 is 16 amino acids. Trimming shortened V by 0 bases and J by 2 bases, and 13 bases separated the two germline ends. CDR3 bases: TGTGCCAGCAGCCAAGAGTTAAGTGGCGGAAACTATGGCTACACCTTC. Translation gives CASSQELSGGNYGYTF.